These T cell receptor beta chains were read from a single sample in a study of blood T cell repertoires in COVID-19. Sequencing was performed with immunoSEQ multiplex PCR; in TCRdb, only in-frame clones are kept and a portion is missing. Of a few hundred thousand clones in the sample, around 90% were seen once. The sample consisted of peripheral blood. Receptors were obtained from a man in his 70s with acute or convalescent COVID-19. The CDR3 runs from the conserved cysteine through the conserved F or W. D genes are given only for firm matches. Rows give clone size only sometimes, using once, few, many, or a class for an expanded clone.

J gene	D gene	clone size	V gene	CDR3 protein	CDR3 DNA
TRBJ2-1	TRBD2	NA	TRBV6-2/TRBV6-3	CASSRETSGSTEQFF	TGTGCCAGCAGTCGGGAAACTAGCGGGAGTACTGAGCAGTTCTTC
TRBJ2-1	TRBD1	NA	TRBV19	CASRLGQGDYNEQFF	TGTGCCAGTAGGCTGGGACAGGGGGACTACAATGAGCAGTTCTTC
TRBJ1-3	TRBD1	NA	TRBV2	CASKTGGFSGNTIYF	TGTGCCAGCAAGACAGGGGGCTTCTCTGGAAACACCATATATTTT
TRBJ2-7	NA	NA	TRBV15	CATSSGGTPEREQYF	TGTGCCACCAGCAGTGGCGGGACCCCTGAGCGGGAGCAGTACTTC
TRBJ2-7	NA	NA	TRBV27	CASSLLPVGGVGYEQYF	TGTGCCAGCAGTTTACTCCCCGTGGGCGGGGTGGGCTACGAGCAGTACTTC
TRBJ2-1	TRBD2	few	TRBV28	CASSPLPTSGRAGEQFF	TGTGCCAGCAGTCCTCTCCCGACTAGCGGGAGGGCCGGTGAGCAGTTCTTC
TRBJ2-1	TRBD2	NA	TRBV28	CASSIYGLADHNEQFF	TGTGCCAGCAGTATTTATGGACTAGCGGACCACAATGAGCAGTTCTTC
TRBJ2-1	TRBD2	NA	TRBV6-2/TRBV6-3	CASSYSPLAGGSRDEQFF	TGTGCCAGCAGTTACTCCCCCCTAGCGGGCGGCTCCCGCGATGAGCAGTTCTTC
TRBJ1-1	TRBD1	few	TRBV29-1	CSAGQGGLTEAFF	TGCAGCGCGGGACAGGGGGGCTTGACTGAAGCTTTCTTT
TRBJ1-2	NA	NA	TRBV6-6	CASREGGARNYGYTF	TGTGCCAGTAGGGAAGGGGGAGCGAGGAACTATGGCTACACCTTC
TRBJ1-4	NA	large	TRBV5-6	CASSLVQDEKLFF	TGTGCCAGCAGCTTGGTGCAGGATGAAAAACTGTTTTTT
TRBJ2-7	TRBD1	once	TRBV5-4	CASSPDRGGAWQYF	TGTGCCAGCAGCCCCGACAGGGGGGGTGCTTGGCAGTACTTC
TRBJ1-3	NA	NA	TRBV20-1	CSASTGPTQQTQNSGNTIYF	TGCAGTGCTAGTACAGGACCCACTCAACAGACCCAAAACTCTGGAAACACCATATATTTT
TRBJ2-7	TRBD2	NA	TRBV10-3	CASSGLAGQNYEQYF	TGTGCCTCCTCGGGACTAGCGGGACAAAACTACGAGCAGTACTTC
TRBJ2-7	NA	NA	TRBV5-4	CASGDSSYEQYF	TGTGCCAGCGGTGACAGCTCCTACGAGCAGTACTTC
TRBJ2-1	TRBD2	NA	TRBV19	CASSIVSGGGNEQFF	TGTGCCAGTAGTATCGTCTCGGGAGGGGGGAATGAGCAGTTCTTC
TRBJ2-7	TRBD2	once	TRBV28	CASGRAGTSYEQYF	TGTGCCAGCGGTCGAGCGGGGACGTCCTACGAGCAGTACTTC
TRBJ2-7	NA	NA	TRBV9	CASSVGGTLSYEQYF	TGTGCCAGCAGCGTAGGCGGGACCCTCTCCTACGAGCAGTACTTC
TRBJ2-6	NA	once	TRBV5-1	CASSMGPERTPRSGANVLTF	TGCGCCAGCAGTATGGGCCCCGAGAGGACTCCCCGCTCTGGGGCCAACGTCCTGACTTTC
TRBJ1-2	TRBD1	NA	TRBV9	CASSVVDRGYGYTF	TGTGCCAGCAGCGTAGTGGACAGGGGATATGGCTACACCTTC
TRBJ2-6	NA	NA	TRBV5-1	CASSLDALSGVLTF	TGCGCCAGCAGCTTGGACGCCCTTTCGGGGGTCCTGACTTTC
TRBJ1-5	NA	NA	TRBV6-6	CASAEHSNQPQHF	TGTGCCAGCGCGGAGCATAGCAATCAGCCCCAGCATTTT
TRBJ1-4	TRBD1	NA	TRBV4-2	CASSQRTGDWEKLFF	TGTGCCAGCAGCCAGCGCACAGGGGATTGGGAAAAACTGTTTTTT